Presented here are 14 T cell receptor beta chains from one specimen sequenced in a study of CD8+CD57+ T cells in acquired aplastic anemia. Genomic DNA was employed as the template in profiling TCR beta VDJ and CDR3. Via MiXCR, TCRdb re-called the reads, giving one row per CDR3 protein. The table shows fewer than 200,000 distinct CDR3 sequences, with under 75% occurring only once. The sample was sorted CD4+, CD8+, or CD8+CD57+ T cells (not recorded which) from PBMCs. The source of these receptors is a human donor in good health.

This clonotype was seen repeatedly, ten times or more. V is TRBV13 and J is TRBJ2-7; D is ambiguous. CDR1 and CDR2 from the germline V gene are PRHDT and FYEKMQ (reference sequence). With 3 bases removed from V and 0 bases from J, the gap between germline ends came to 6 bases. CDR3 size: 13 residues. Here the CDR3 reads CASSFGSSYEQYF. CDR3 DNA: TGTGCCAGCAGCTTCGGAAGCTCCTACGAGCAGTACTTC.

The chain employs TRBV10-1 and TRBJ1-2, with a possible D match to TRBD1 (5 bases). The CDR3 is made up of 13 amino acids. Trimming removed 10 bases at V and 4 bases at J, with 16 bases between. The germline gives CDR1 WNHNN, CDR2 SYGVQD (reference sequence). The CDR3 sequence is CATRPGVGYGYTF. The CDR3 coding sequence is TGCGCCACAAGACCGGGGGTGGGCTATGGCTACACCTTC.

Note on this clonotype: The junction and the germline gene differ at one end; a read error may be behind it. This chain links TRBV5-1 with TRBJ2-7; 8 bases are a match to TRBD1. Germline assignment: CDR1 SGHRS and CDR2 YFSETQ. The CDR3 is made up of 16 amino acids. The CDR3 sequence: CASSSMTGEIAYEQYF. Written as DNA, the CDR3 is TGTGCCAGCAGCTCAATGACAGGGGAAATTGCCTACGAGCAGTACTTC.

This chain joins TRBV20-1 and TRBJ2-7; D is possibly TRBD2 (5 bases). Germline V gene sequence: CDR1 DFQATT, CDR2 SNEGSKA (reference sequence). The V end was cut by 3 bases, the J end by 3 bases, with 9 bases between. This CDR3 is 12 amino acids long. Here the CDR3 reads CSASLRDYEQYF. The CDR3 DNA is TGCAGTGCTAGTCTCCGGGACTACGAGCAGTACTTC.

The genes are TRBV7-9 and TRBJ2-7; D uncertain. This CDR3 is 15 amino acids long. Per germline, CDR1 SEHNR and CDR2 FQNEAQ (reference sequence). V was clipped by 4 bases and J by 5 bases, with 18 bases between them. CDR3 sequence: CASSSVLDLWNEQYF. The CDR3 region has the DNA TGTGCCAGCAGCTCCGTGTTGGACCTATGGAACGAGCAGTACTTC.

The CDR3 DNA follows: TGTGCCAGCAGCTTGGGGGGAGGGGGTTCACCCCTCCACTTT. The encoded protein is CASSLGGGGSPLHF. V is TRBV7-9 and J is TRBJ1-6, with D maybe TRBD1 (6 bases). In germline, CDR1 is SEHNR, CDR2 FQNEAQ (reference sequence). V lost 3 bases and J lost 9, with 12 bases in between. The CDR3 is 14 amino acids.

The chain's CDR3 is CSASTGQGMDQPQHF. The DNA for the CDR3 is TGCAGTGCTAGTACCGGACAGGGGATGGATCAGCCCCAGCATTTT. The chain has TRBV20-1 and TRBJ1-5; 9 bases match TRBD1. V lost 3 bases and J lost 5; bases outside the gene matches: 8. The CDR3 consists of 15 residues. CDR1 is DFQATT, CDR2 SNEGSKA, per germline (reference sequence).

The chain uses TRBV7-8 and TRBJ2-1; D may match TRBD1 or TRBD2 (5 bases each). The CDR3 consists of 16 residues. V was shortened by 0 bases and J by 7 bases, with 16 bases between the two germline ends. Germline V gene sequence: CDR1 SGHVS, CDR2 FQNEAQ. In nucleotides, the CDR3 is TGTGCCAGCAGCTTAGCAAGGCCTCTAGAGGGGAATGAGCAGTTCTTC. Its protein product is CASSLARPLEGNEQFF.

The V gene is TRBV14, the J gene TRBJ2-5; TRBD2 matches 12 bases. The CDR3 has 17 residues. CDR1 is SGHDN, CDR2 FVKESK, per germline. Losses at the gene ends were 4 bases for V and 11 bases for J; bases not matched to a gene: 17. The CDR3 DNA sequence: TGTGCCAGCAGCCCCCTATCCGGGACTAGCGGGCCTGATGAGCAGTACTTC. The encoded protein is CASSPLSGTSGPDEQYF. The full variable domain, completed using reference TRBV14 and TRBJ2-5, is EAGVTQFPSHSVIEKGQTVTLRCDPISGHDNLYWYRRVMGKEIKFLLHFVKESKQDESGMPNNRFLAERTGGTYSTLKVQPAELEDSGVYFCASSPLSGTSGPDEQYFGPGTRLLVL.

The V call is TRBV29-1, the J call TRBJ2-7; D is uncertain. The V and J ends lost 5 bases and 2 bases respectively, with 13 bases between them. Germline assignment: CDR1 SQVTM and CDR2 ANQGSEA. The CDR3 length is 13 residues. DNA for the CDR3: TGCAGCGTTCATGACGGGCTCACCTACGAGCAGTACTTC. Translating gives CSVHDGLTYEQYF.

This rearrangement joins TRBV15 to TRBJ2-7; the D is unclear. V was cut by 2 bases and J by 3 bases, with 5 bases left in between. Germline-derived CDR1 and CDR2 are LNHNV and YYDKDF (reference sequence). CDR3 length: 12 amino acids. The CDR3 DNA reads TGTGCCACCAGCAGATCTAACTACGAGCAGTACTTC. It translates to CATSRSNYEQYF. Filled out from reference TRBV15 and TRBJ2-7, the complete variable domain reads DAMVIQNPRYQVTQFGKPVTLSCSQTLNHNVMYWYQQKSSQAPKLLFHYYDKDFNNEADTPDNFQSRRPNTSFCFLDIRSPGLGDTAMYLCATSRSNYEQYFGPGTRLTVT.

CDR3 amino acids: CASSMQLYMNTEAFF. The CDR3 DNA reads TGTGCCAGTAGTATGCAGCTATACATGAACACTGAAGCTTTCTTT. The rearrangement links TRBV19 to TRBJ1-1; D uncertain. The CDR3 extends over 15 amino acids. Germline V lookup: CDR1 LNHDA, CDR2 SQIVND (reference sequence). With 3 bases removed from V and 0 bases from J, the gap between germline ends came to 11 bases.

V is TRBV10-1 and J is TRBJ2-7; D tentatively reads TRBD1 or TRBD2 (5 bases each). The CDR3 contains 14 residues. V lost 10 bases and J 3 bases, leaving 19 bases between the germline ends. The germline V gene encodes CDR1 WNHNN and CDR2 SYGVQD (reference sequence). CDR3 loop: CATQPGPANYEQYF. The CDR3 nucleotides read TGCGCCACTCAACCGGGACCGGCCAACTACGAGCAGTACTTC.

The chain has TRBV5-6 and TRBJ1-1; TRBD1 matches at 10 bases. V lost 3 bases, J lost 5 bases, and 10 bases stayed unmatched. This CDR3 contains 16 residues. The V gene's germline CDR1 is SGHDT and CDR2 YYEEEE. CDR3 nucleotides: TGTGCCAGCAGCTCGGGGGGACAGGGGTTGGCGACTGAAGCTTTCTTT. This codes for CASSSGGQGLATEAFF.